These 3 T cell receptor beta chains came from one sample sequenced in a study of cytomegalovirus exposure and HLA in healthy donors (dated by TCRdb to 2016 to 2017). Library preparation used the immunoSEQ multiplex PCR assay. For the multiplex PCR, a mixture combining 60 forward primers for TCR Vbeta segments and 13 reverse primers for TCR Jbeta segments was used. Imported from immuneACCESS, the table was reduced by TCRdb to in-frame sequences with V and J called. These copies leave out some clones; in studies compared against another copy, an unresolved V gene accounts for under half, and the cause of the remainder is not known. The sample records over 200,000 clones, 70% to 85% of which are singletons. 3% to 4.5% of the sample comes from the top ten. The source material was PBMCs. These receptors originate from a male donor in good health and CMV-seronegative.

This chain uses TRBV30 with TRBJ1-4; D is uncertain. CDR3 length equals 15 residues. Germline-derived CDR1 and CDR2 are GTSNPN and SVGIG (reference sequence). V lost 0 bases and J lost 4, with 12 bases in between. This chain's CDR3 is CAWSVGGQINEKLFF. The CDR3 coding sequence is TGTGCCTGGAGTGTCGGTGGGCAGATTAATGAAAAACTGTTTTTT.

This sequence joins TRBV6-5 and TRBJ2-7; 9 bases line up with TRBD1. After removal of 6 bases from V and 5 bases from J, the junction contained 8 bases not matched to a gene. This CDR3 is 14 amino acids long. CDR1 MNHEY and CDR2 SVGAGI come from the germline V gene. CDR3 coding DNA: TGTGCCAGCAGGCCCGGGACAGGGTTCGACGAGCAGTACTTC. Residues: CASRPGTGFDEQYF.

About this clone: An end of the junction differs from the germline gene, which may be a read error. This chain links TRBV7-9 with TRBJ2-1; 12 bases agree with TRBD2. CDR1 and CDR2 from the germline V gene are SEHNR and FQNEAQ (reference sequence). The CDR3 has 16 residues. The CDR3 bases are TGTTCCAGCAGCTTCCGGACTAGCGGGGAGAACAATGAGCAGTTCTTC. Its protein is CSSSFRTSGENNEQFF.